The source of this T cell receptor beta chain is a study of cytomegalovirus exposure and HLA in healthy donors. V shed 5 bases and J shed 0 bases, with 7 bases lying between them. Germline CDR1 is SGHAT and CDR2 is FQNNGV. The CDR3 is 13 amino acids. This clone was detected ten times or more. Its matching antigen is unknown. Some clones are missing from TCRdb's copy, which holds only in-frame ones; the method was immunoSEQ multiplex PCR. Among over 80,000 clones, 85% were seen once, and the ten largest hold approximately 20%. General study findings and limits: For most TCR sequences rarity was the rule, although some public TCRs occurred in many donors. Overall, roughly 170 TCR beta chains were annotated as cytomegalovirus-associated. Within the 130 or so validation repertoires, first-cohort TCR clusters tended to co-occur, according to a later analysis.

This chain links TRBV11-2 with TRBJ2-5; D remains unclear. The receptor was isolated from a man younger than 35 in good health and CMV-seropositive. Sequenced material: PBMCs. The CDR3 loop is CASSTEYQETQYF. CDR3 DNA: TGTGCCAGCAGCACAGAGTACCAAGAGACCCAGTACTTC.